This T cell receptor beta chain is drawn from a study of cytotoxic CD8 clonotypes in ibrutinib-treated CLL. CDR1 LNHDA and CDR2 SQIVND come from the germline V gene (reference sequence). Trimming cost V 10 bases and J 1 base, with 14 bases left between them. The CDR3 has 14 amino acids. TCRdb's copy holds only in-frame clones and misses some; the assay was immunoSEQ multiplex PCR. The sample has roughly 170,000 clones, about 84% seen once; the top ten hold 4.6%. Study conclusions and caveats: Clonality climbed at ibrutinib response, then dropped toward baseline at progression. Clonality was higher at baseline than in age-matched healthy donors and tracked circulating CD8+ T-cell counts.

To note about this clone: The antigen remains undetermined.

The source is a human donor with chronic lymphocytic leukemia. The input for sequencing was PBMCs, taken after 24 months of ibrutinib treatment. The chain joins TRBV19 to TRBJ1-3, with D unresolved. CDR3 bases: TGTGCCACCAAAGACCAGCAATCTGGAAACACCATATATTTT. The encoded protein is CATKDQQSGNTIYF.